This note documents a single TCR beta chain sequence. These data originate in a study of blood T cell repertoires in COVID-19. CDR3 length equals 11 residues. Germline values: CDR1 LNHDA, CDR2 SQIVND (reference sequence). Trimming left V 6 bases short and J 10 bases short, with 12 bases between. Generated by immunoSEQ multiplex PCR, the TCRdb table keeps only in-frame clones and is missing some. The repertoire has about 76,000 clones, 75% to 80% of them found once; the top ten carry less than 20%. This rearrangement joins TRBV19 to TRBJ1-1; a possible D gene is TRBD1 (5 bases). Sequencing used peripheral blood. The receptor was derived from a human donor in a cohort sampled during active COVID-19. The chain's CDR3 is CASSAQGGAFF. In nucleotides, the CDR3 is TGTGCCAGTAGCGCCCAGGGTGGAGCTTTCTTT.